The present entry profiles one T cell receptor (beta chain) with its context. No cognate antigen has been identified for it. No base-level quality is on record; no much larger clone is a single base apart. Each donor gave one peripheral blood draw, roughly 110 mL on average, collected into heparinised tubes. A BD FACSAria II was used to sort naive, central memory, regulatory and stem cell-like memory CD4+ T cells with a panel that included CD45RO, CCR7, CD25, CD127, CD95 and CD27. Every sorted population had a purity above 95%. Right away, PBMCs were isolated by Lymphoprep density gradient centrifugation and were stained directly, with no culture step. Samples were stained and sorted in pairs, with one healthy donor and one patient per experiment, so that batch effects were minimized. The data stem from a study of beta chain features in type 1 diabetes (dated by TCRdb to the late 2010s). For the wider study: Mean age, gender distribution, total cell number and subset yield were not different between patients and healthy donors. A total of some 100,000,000 sorted cells were examined across all samples, and the number of cells per subset was strongly correlated with RNA yield. The study compared TCRB repertoires of sorted circulating CD4+ T cell subsets between recently diagnosed type 1 diabetes patients and matched healthy donors. Naive and central memory subsets were obtained from all 30 or so donors, but regulatory and stem cell-like memory subsets were isolated from only 8 patients and 8 healthy donors. Summary of the overall study and its limitations: Type 1 diabetes patients showed a moderate but significant shortening of TCRB CDR3 length in all four CD4+ subsets. Patients with type 1 diabetes made fewer insertions and deleted more nucleotides at VDJ recombination sites, implying thymic rearrangement abnormalities. Shorter templates might be favored by PCR, yet because patient and control samples were amplified and corrected together, any such skew would affect both groups equally. Naive, central memory and regulatory TCRB repertoires appeared to be more alike among patients than among healthy donors. Sequencing cDNA rather than genomic DNA could over-represent highly expressing activated cells, although activation and CD3 levels did not differ between groups. Only small numbers of individuals were included in the HLA sub-analyses, which left unresolved whether HLA type had any influence on TCRB rearrangement.

All of the isolated RNA was reverse transcribed with the High Capacity cDNA Reverse Transcription Kit, so expressed TCRB transcripts were sequenced. Deep immunoSEQ sequencing was performed on naive, central memory and regulatory T cell samples, with an average of about 3.6 million total reads per sample. After sorted cells were lysed in RLT buffer, RNA was extracted with DNase-treated RNeasy Micro or Mini kits, with the choice depending on cell number. Each cell subset was processed separately to prevent cross-contamination, with patient and healthy donor samples processed together. The immunoSEQ multiplex PCR was used to amplify TCRB sequences from cDNA, yielding 87-bp fragments that span the CDR3 region. Amplicons were sequenced on the Illumina HiSeq platform. The paper's data handling went like this. PCR bias was corrected computationally using synthetic template baselines, and reads within Hamming distance 2 were collapsed, with unmergeable singletons discarded. Reads were aligned to IMGT to assign V, D and J genes, CDR3 length, and insertions or deletions at six rearrangement sites. Within each subset, clonotype counts were normalized to sorted cell number, and only after that were true diversity and Gini coefficients computed with the tcR R package. The overlap coefficient, calculated on TCRB nucleotide sequences, was used to measure repertoire sharing. As a proxy for the pre-selection repertoire, out-of-frame TCRB sequences from naive cells were analyzed. TCRdb took over this immuneACCESS table, retaining in-frame rearrangements with V and J assigned. Such tables are incomplete; in checked studies, under half of the missing clones stem from an unresolved V gene, and the remainder is unexplained. The DNA was the basis for D and trimming; V, J and clone size are from that table. Recorded for this sample are a few hundred thousand clones; 20% of them occurred a single time. More than 0.025% of the sample comes from the top ten.

The CDR3 runs 14 residues from the cysteine to the phenylalanine. Only the CDR3 DNA is retained, 42 bases long and in frame from the first base. The germline V gene encodes CDR1 MNHEY and CDR2 SVGAGI. The germline ends are 17 bases apart after V is trimmed by 6 bases and J by 6 bases. The origin of this receptor is a woman aged 35 to 49 with type 1 diabetes. The sequenced sample was naive CD4+ T cells from blood. The cell subset or site label on this specimen signifies: true naive CD4+ T cells. This chain joins TRBV6-5 to TRBJ1-2; the D segment could be TRBD1, given 5 matching bases. DNA sequence: TGTGCCAGCAGCTCCGGGGGACGGATGAATGGCTACACCTTC. Translated, this gives CASSSGGRMNGYTF.